A single sample gave rise to the 27 T cell receptor beta chains below, sequenced in a study of blood T cell repertoires in COVID-19. Libraries were prepared by immunoSEQ multiplex PCR; TCRdb keeps only in-frame clonotypes and omits some of them. The data show about 270,000 clones, around four fifths seen once. Sequenced sample: peripheral blood. All receptors come from a man at least 80 years old with acute or convalescent COVID-19.

V usage is TRBV5-6 and J usage is TRBJ2-7; TRBD1 is a possible D gene (6 bases). V was trimmed by 5 bases and J by 5 bases, leaving 17 bases between them. Germline CDR1 reads SGHDT; CDR2 reads YYEEEE. The CDR3 spans 14 residues. Here the CDR3 DNA reads TGTGCCAGCAGTCCCGCCGGAAGGGGGAACGAGCAGTACTTC. It encodes CASSPAGRGNEQYF.

The chain uses TRBV21-1 and TRBJ1-5; the D call TRBD1 from the table was never checked on the DNA. TRBV21-1 is shown as a pseudogene. This CDR3 contains 15 residues. CDR3 sequence reads: CASSKPDRGKGPQHF. CDR3 in DNA: TGTGCCAGCAGCAAGCCGGACAGGGGAAAGGGGCCCCAGCATTTT.

In its sample, this clone was seen a few times. The chain combines TRBV2 with TRBJ1-1; perhaps TRBD1 as D (6 bases). Germline V lookup: CDR1 SNHLY, CDR2 FYNNEI. The CDR3 is 13 residues long. Trimming shortened V by 7 bases and J by 5 bases, and 14 bases separated the two germline ends. Here the CDR3 DNA reads TGTGCCAGCACTGGCGAAGGGGGTACTGAAGCTTTCTTT. Its translation: CASTGEGGTEAFF.

The CDR3 sequence: CASSFDRETEQFF. In DNA form, the CDR3 reads TGTGCCAGCAGCTTCGACAGGGAAACTGAGCAGTTCTTC. The rearrangement uses TRBV11-2 and TRBJ2-1; TRBD1 agrees at 7 bases. The CDR3 covers 13 residues. Germline V gene sequence: CDR1 SGHAT, CDR2 FQNNGV. V was clipped by 3 bases and J by 9 bases; unmatched bases: 5.

A remark on this clone: Germline is not matched at one junction end, which may reflect a read error. V usage is TRBV7-7 and J usage is TRBJ2-5; 9 nucleotides agree with TRBD2. The CDR3 consists of 15 residues. CDR1 and CDR2 (germline): SSHAT, FNYEAQ (reference sequence). The CDR3 coding sequence is TGTGCTAGCAGCCGCGGGGGGGGCCTTCAGGAGACCCAGTACTTC. Encoded protein: CASSRGGGLQETQYF.

The chain links TRBV2 to TRBJ2-5; weak D call: TRBD2 (5 bases). The CDR3 runs to 11 residues. Germline loops: CDR1 SNHLY, CDR2 FYNNEI. Deletions cut 10 bases from V and 1 base from J, with 7 bases between. The DNA for the CDR3 is TGTGCCAACGGGATCCAAGAGACCCAGTACTTC. Its protein is CANGIQETQYF.

The chain recombines TRBV6-5 with TRBJ2-2, with a tentative D call TRBD1 (6 bases). Trimming left V 5 bases short and J 6 bases short, with 10 bases between. The CDR3 consists of 13 residues. Per germline, CDR1 MNHEY and CDR2 SVGAGI. The CDR3 loop reads CASSQQGAGELFF. CDR3 nucleotide sequence: TGTGCCAGCAGTCAACAGGGTGCCGGGGAGCTGTTTTTT.

This clone was seen just once. The rearrangement joins TRBV6-5 to TRBJ2-3, with D possibly matching TRBD2 (5 bases). Trimming removed 9 bases from V and 0 bases from J, with 10 bases in between. This CDR3 region has 13 residues. Germline CDR1 MNHEY, CDR2 SVGAGI. DNA of the CDR3: TGTGCCAGGGGCGGGTATAGCACAGATACGCAGTATTTT. Translating gives CARGGYSTDTQYF.

The rearrangement uses TRBV30 and TRBJ2-2; D not resolved. The length of the CDR3 is 16 residues. Germline assignment: CDR1 GTSNPN and CDR2 SVGIG (reference sequence). Trimming removed 5 bases from V and 0 bases from J, with 16 bases in between. The CDR3 DNA follows: TGTGCCTGGGACCCGGCAGGTTCCGCGAACACCGGGGAGCTGTTTTTT. Its translation is CAWDPAGSANTGELFF.

This clone appeared a single time. The chain has TRBV30 and TRBJ2-1; TRBD2 matches 7 bases. Germline V gene sequence: CDR1 GTSNPN, CDR2 SVGIG (reference sequence). This CDR3 spans 20 amino acids. V shed 1 base, J shed 0 bases, and the junction held 18 bases outside the gene matches. The CDR3 nucleotides are TGTGCCTGGAGTGGAATAGGTGGAGGGAGGGAGCCTCGCTCCTACAATGAGCAGTTCTTC. Protein: CAWSGIGGGREPRSYNEQFF.

Ten or more counts support this clone. The genes are TRBV29-1 and TRBJ2-2; D is unclear. V gave up 4 bases and J gave up 0 bases, with 9 bases separating them. The CDR3 covers 14 residues. Germline values: CDR1 SQVTM, CDR2 ANQGSEA. This CDR3 is CSVVNGANTGELFF. The CDR3, as DNA: TGCAGCGTTGTTAACGGAGCGAACACCGGGGAGCTGTTTTTT.

The chain couples TRBV6-2 or TRBV6-3 to TRBJ2-2; the match to TRBD2 covers 12 bases. Germline-derived CDR1 and CDR2 are MNHEY and SVGEGT. Unmatched junction bases numbered 2, after V lost 2 bases and J lost 7 bases. The CDR3 is 15 residues long. This chain's CDR3 is CASSYVGLAGGELFF. The CDR3 bases are TGTGCCAGCAGTTACGTGGGACTAGCGGGCGGGGAGCTGTTTTTT.

The rearrangement joins TRBV19 to TRBJ2-7; 10 bases are shared with TRBD2. Per germline, CDR1 LNHDA and CDR2 SQIVND (reference sequence). This CDR3 region has 16 residues. V was pared by 5 bases and J by 3 bases, with 10 bases of the junction left unmatched. The CDR3 spells CASSQLAGGHLYEQYF. The CDR3 DNA is TGTGCCAGTAGTCAATTAGCGGGAGGACATCTCTACGAGCAGTACTTC.

The chain employs TRBV3-1 (or the pseudogene TRBV3-2) and TRBJ2-7; a possible D gene is TRBD1 (6 bases). The germline V gene has CDR1 LGHDT and CDR2 YNNKEL (reference sequence). V dropped 1 base and J dropped 1 base, with 8 bases sitting between them. The CDR3 runs 14 residues. In nucleotides, the CDR3 is TGTGCCAGCAGCCAAGGGACAGTTTCCTACGAGCAGTACTTC. Its translation: CASSQGTVSYEQYF.

This clone has only one observation. The rearrangement links TRBV5-1 to TRBJ1-1; 8 bases are a match to TRBD1. CDR3 length equals 16 residues. V dropped 4 bases and J dropped 4; count of bases not matched to a gene: 12. Germline V gives CDR1 SGHRS, CDR2 YFSETQ. CDR3: CASSADQGAPFTEAFF. The CDR3 DNA sequence: TGCGCCAGCAGCGCCGATCAGGGGGCGCCTTTCACTGAAGCTTTCTTT.

The chain couples TRBV3-1 (or the pseudogene TRBV3-2) to TRBJ1-1, with D perhaps matching TRBD1 (6 bases). The CDR3 is 15 amino acids. The V end was cut by 3 bases, the J end by 0 bases, with 11 bases between. Looked up from germline, CDR1 is LGHDT and CDR2 is YNNKEL (reference sequence). CDR3 DNA sequence: TGTGCCAGCAGCCATACCCCAGGGGTGAACACTGAAGCTTTCTTT. This sequence encodes CASSHTPGVNTEAFF.

The chain employs TRBV27 and TRBJ2-5, with 12 bases matching TRBD2. The V segment lost 8 bases and the J segment 5 bases; nucleotides outside the gene matches: 9. CDR3 length: 15 residues. Germline values: CDR1 MNHEY, CDR2 SMNVEV (reference sequence). The CDR3 bases are TGTGCCAGCCGAAGGACTAGCGGGATAGGGGAGACCCAGTACTTC. Translated, it gives CASRRTSGIGETQYF.

This clone was counted between two and nine times. This chain connects TRBV29-1 to TRBJ2-4, with 11 bases identical to TRBD1. CDR3 size: 19 residues. Looked up from germline, CDR1 is SQVTM and CDR2 is ANQGSEA. Losses at the gene ends were 8 bases for V and 1 base for J; bases not matched to a gene: 19. CDR3 nucleotide sequence: TGCAGCCCTCCCAGCTCGGACAGGGGGCTGATCGTGGCCAAAAACATTCAGTACTTC. Its protein is CSPPSSDRGLIVAKNIQYF.

The chain is built from TRBV2 and TRBJ2-5, with TRBD2 matching 8 bases. Per the germline V gene, CDR1 is SNHLY and CDR2 is FYNNEI. This CDR3 has 15 amino acids. V dropped 8 bases and J dropped 1; count of bases not matched to a gene: 9. For the CDR3, the DNA is TGTGCCAGCCGCGAACGAGCGGGGGCCCAAGAGACCCAGTACTTC. Protein: CASRERAGAQETQYF.

J is TRBJ2-2 and V is TRBV6-6; 7 nucleotides match TRBD2. The V gene end was trimmed by 5 bases and the J gene end by 4 bases; junction bases not matched to a gene: 7. The CDR3 contains 15 residues. The germline gives CDR1 MNHNY, CDR2 SVGAGI (reference sequence). CDR3 protein: CASSGLVGGTGELFF. CDR3 DNA sequence: TGTGCCAGCAGTGGACTAGTTGGGGGCACCGGGGAGCTGTTTTTT.

This chain links TRBV7-9 with TRBJ2-3; possibly TRBD2 for D (6 bases). Germline assignment: CDR1 SEHNR and CDR2 FQNEAQ (reference sequence). The CDR3 covers 15 residues. V was pared by 0 bases and J by 2 bases, with 9 bases between. The CDR3 protein is CASSLASGLTDTQYF. The DNA of the CDR3 is TGTGCCAGCAGCTTAGCGTCGGGACTCACAGATACGCAGTATTTT.

J is TRBJ2-1 and V is TRBV18, with D possibly matching TRBD1 (6 bases). This CDR3 contains 16 residues. From germline, CDR1 is KGHSH and CDR2 LQKENI. Trimming pared 4 bases from V and 4 bases from J, leaving 17 bases between. The CDR3 nucleotides are TGTGCCAGCTCACTCATCCTACAGGGAAGATACAATGAGCAGTTCTTC. It yields the protein CASSLILQGRYNEQFF.

This sequence joins TRBV18 and TRBJ2-1; D is ambiguous. This CDR3 is built from 11 residues. Germline CDR1 is KGHSH and CDR2 is LQKENI. Trimming removed 3 bases from V and 9 bases from J, with 6 bases in between. The CDR3 nucleotides are TGTGCCAGCTCACCTTCGGGTGAGCAGTTCTTC. Its protein is CASSPSGEQFF.

The J gene is TRBJ2-2, the V gene TRBV5-1, with 7 bases lining up with TRBD2. Germline V gene lookup returns CDR1 SGHRS and CDR2 YFSETQ. Trimming removed 2 bases from V and 5 bases from J; junction bases left unmatched: 6. This CDR3 comprises 15 residues. The CDR3 is CASSFGGSWTGELFF. DNA of the CDR3: TGCGCCAGCAGCTTTGGCGGGAGCTGGACCGGGGAGCTGTTTTTT.

The J gene is TRBJ2-3, the V gene TRBV11-2; TRBD2 matches 7 bases. J gave up 2 bases and V 2 bases, and 7 bases lay outside the gene matches. Germline CDR1 SGHAT, CDR2 FQNNGV. The length of the CDR3 is 16 residues. In DNA form, the CDR3 reads TGTGCCAGCAGCTTACAGGGAGGGTATACCACAGATACGCAGTATTTT. Residues: CASSLQGGYTTDTQYF.

In DNA form, the CDR3 reads TGTGCCAGCAGTTACTCGCCTAGCGGTAGCCAAGAGACCCAGTACTTC. Encoded protein: CASSYSPSGSQETQYF. This chain connects TRBV6-2 or TRBV6-3 to TRBJ2-5, with 7 bases aligning to TRBD2. V lost 0 bases to trimming and J lost 1 base; unmatched junction nucleotides: 5. The CDR3 covers 16 residues. CDR1 is MNHEY, CDR2 SVGEGT, per germline.

The chain joins TRBV30 to TRBJ1-2; 8 bases are shared with TRBD1. This CDR3 comprises 13 residues. Germline loops: CDR1 GTSNPN, CDR2 SVGIG (reference sequence). V shed 5 bases, J shed 8 bases, and the junction held 10 bases outside the gene matches. CDR3 coding DNA: TGTGCCTGGGTGGGACAGGCCCGAGGCGGCTACACCTTC. This sequence encodes CAWVGQARGGYTF.